These 27 T cell receptor beta chains share one sample of origin, sequenced in a study of blood T cells in healthy people across ages. The authors ran a second PCR of about 6 to 11 cycles using a sample-barcoded 5' primer and a J-beta primer mix. TCRdb processed the 5' RACE reads anew with MiXCR; each CDR3 protein has one entry. Of some 700,000 distinct CDR3 sequences detected, around 40% appear once; the ten largest clones hold 20%. Sequencing input: blood. These receptors were taken from a woman aged 60 to 75 in good health.

This clonotype was detected only a few times. The V call is TRBV12-3 or TRBV12-4, the J call TRBJ2-4, with a tentative D call TRBD1 (6 bases). The CDR3 covers 16 residues. V dropped 4 bases and J dropped 0 bases, with 13 bases sitting between them. CDR3 nucleotide sequence: TGTGCCAGCAGTTCCCGGACAGAAGGAGCCAAAAACATTCAGTACTTC. Protein: CASSSRTEGAKNIQYF.

This clonotype appeared a few times. The genes are TRBV12-3 or TRBV12-4 and TRBJ2-7; tentative D call: TRBD2 (5 bases). V was pared by 3 bases and J by 3 bases, with 12 bases between. The CDR3 length is 14 residues. In nucleotides, the CDR3 is TGTGCCAGCAGTTTCCGTTTCGGGGACTACGAGCAGTACTTC. Amino acid sequence: CASSFRFGDYEQYF.

The V and J genes are TRBV9 and TRBJ2-2; TRBD2 aligns across 11 bases. Germline V lookup: CDR1 SGDLS, CDR2 YYNGEE. The CDR3 contains 18 residues. V dropped 4 bases and J dropped 0; count of bases not matched to a gene: 8. In nucleotides, the CDR3 is TGTGCCAGCAGCCTCCTAGCGGGAGGCTTCGCGAACACCGGGGAGCTGTTTTTT. Its protein is CASSLLAGGFANTGELFF.

A few counts support this clonotype. This chain uses TRBV7-2 with TRBJ1-5, with D possibly TRBD1 on 5 matching bases. Trimming cost V 4 bases and J 0 bases, with 10 bases left between them. CDR3 length: 15 residues. The germline gives CDR1 SGHTA, CDR2 FQGNSA. CDR3 nucleotides: TGTGCCAGCAGCTCTTCAGGGAATAGCAATCAGCCCCAGCATTTT. Translation gives CASSSSGNSNQPQHF.

This clonotype was observed a few times. CDR3 nucleotides: TGCAGCGTTGAGGAGAACACTGAAGCTTTCTTT. It is translated as CSVEENTEAFF. The rearrangement joins TRBV29-1 to TRBJ1-1; no clear D gene. The CDR3 has 11 amino acids. CDR1 and CDR2 (germline): SQVTM, ANQGSEA. Trimming cost V 3 bases and J 1 base, with 3 bases left between them.

In regard to this clonotype: This may be a read error: a much more frequent sequence differs by one nucleotide. The genes are TRBV12-5 and TRBJ2-1; TRBD1 agrees at 7 bases. Germline CDR1 is LGHNT and CDR2 is FRNRAP. The CDR3 is made up of 16 amino acids. J lost 10 bases, V lost 3 bases, and 15 bases had no gene match. The CDR3 here is CASGFPALFAGGEQFF. The CDR3 bases are TGTGCTAGTGGTTTCCCGGCGCTCTTTGCAGGGGGAGAGCAGTTCTTC.

The V and J genes are TRBV29-1 and TRBJ2-5, with 14 bases fitting TRBD2. The CDR3 spans 16 residues. The germline V gene encodes CDR1 SQVTM and CDR2 ANQGSEA. The junction had 10 bases not matched to a gene; V was cut back by 5 bases and J by 5 bases. CDR3 nucleotide sequence: TGCAGCGTTTTGACTAGCGGGGGGGGCCGGGTTGAGACCCAGTACTTC. This sequence encodes CSVLTSGGGRVETQYF.

In its sample, this clonotype was seen a few times. The gene calls are TRBV10-3 and TRBJ2-1, with D tentatively TRBD1 (5 bases). The length of the CDR3 is 13 residues. V gave up 2 bases and J gave up 4 bases, with 6 bases separating them. Germline V gene sequence: CDR1 ENHRY, CDR2 SYGVKD. This CDR3 reads CAISETGYNEQFF. DNA of the CDR3: TGTGCCATCAGTGAGACAGGTTACAATGAGCAGTTCTTC.

This chain links TRBV29-1 with TRBJ2-7; TRBD1 or TRBD2 may be the D gene (6 bases each). The V and J ends lost 1 base and 2 bases respectively, with 12 bases between them. Germline loops: CDR1 SQVTM, CDR2 ANQGSEA. The CDR3 is made up of 14 amino acids. The CDR3 loop reads CSVEGGGGPYEQYF. The CDR3 nucleotides read TGCAGCGTTGAAGGGGGTGGGGGGCCCTACGAGCAGTACTTC.

Of note for this clonotype: A much larger clone is a single base away; this may be a read error. This sequence joins TRBV4-2 and TRBJ2-7, with D uncertain. The CDR3 length is 14 residues. Germline V gene lookup returns CDR1 LGHNA and CDR2 YNFKEQ. The CDR3 region is CANSQEGLDYEQYF. CDR3 nucleotide sequence: TGTGCCAACAGCCAAGAAGGGCTAGACTACGAGCAGTACTTC.

V is TRBV28 and J is TRBJ1-2; D is unclear. The V and J ends lost 2 bases and 7 bases respectively, with 14 bases between them. Germline V CDR1 and CDR2: MDHEN, SYDVKM. The CDR3 extends over 14 amino acids. The CDR3 DNA reads TGTGCCAGCAGTTTAGGGTCTTCAAAAAGTGGCTACACCTTC. Protein: CASSLGSSKSGYTF.

This clonotype has only a few counts. In DNA form, the CDR3 reads TGTGCCTGGAGTGTGGGAGCGGGGGGGCAGCAGTTCTTC. Translating gives CAWSVGAGGQQFF. This sequence joins TRBV30 and TRBJ2-1, with 10 bases identical to TRBD2. The germline V gene encodes CDR1 GTSNPN and CDR2 SVGIG (reference sequence). Trimming at V came to 0 bases and at J to 11 bases, leaving 4 bases not matched to a gene. The length of the CDR3 is 13 residues.

This clonotype was detected a few times. This chain connects TRBV28 to TRBJ2-4; TRBD1 agrees at 7 bases. With V trimmed by 6 bases and J by 5 bases, 10 bases remained unmatched. CDR3 length equals 15 residues. The germline V gene encodes CDR1 MDHEN and CDR2 SYDVKM. The CDR3 reads CASSPRDSDQNIQYF. The CDR3, as DNA: TGTGCCAGCAGCCCCAGGGACAGCGATCAAAACATTCAGTACTTC.

This clonotype was observed a few times. The V call is TRBV5-1, the J call TRBJ1-2; D gene uncertain. The CDR3 loop spans 14 amino acids. The germline V gene has CDR1 SGHRS and CDR2 YFSETQ. V was cut by 0 bases and J by 3 bases, with 9 bases left in between. CDR3 DNA sequence: TGCGCCAGCAGCTTGGAGGCGGGGTACTATGGCTACACCTTC. As protein: CASSLEAGYYGYTF.

This clonotype appeared a few times. The J gene is TRBJ1-2, the V gene TRBV12-3 or TRBV12-4, with D maybe TRBD1 (6 bases). V shed 5 bases and J shed 7 bases, with 14 bases lying between them. The CDR3 is 13 amino acids. CDR3 sequence reads: CASSPQGEGGYTF. CDR3 DNA sequence: TGTGCCAGCAGTCCACAGGGTGAGGGTGGCTACACCTTC.

This clonotype was seen a few times. At one end, the junction sequence differs from germline, possibly due to a read error. The rearrangement links TRBV18 to TRBJ1-1; no firm D call. The CDR3 contains 12 residues. The germline CDR1 and CDR2 sequences are KGHSH and LQKENI. The CDR3 here is CAGSQDRADAFF. The CDR3 region has the DNA TGTGCCGGCTCGCAGGATCGGGCAGACGCTTTCTTT.

The chain links TRBV20-1 to TRBJ2-1; 16 positions agree with TRBD2. Unmatched junction bases numbered 11, after V lost 8 bases and J lost 4 bases. Germline V gene lookup returns CDR1 DFQATT and CDR2 SNEGSKA (reference sequence). This CDR3 is 17 amino acids long. The CDR3 sequence: CSPLGTSGGAGYNEQFF. The CDR3 nucleotides read TGCAGTCCTCTGGGGACTAGCGGGGGGGCTGGATACAATGAGCAGTTCTTC.

This clonotype was found a few times. The rearrangement links TRBV12-3 or TRBV12-4 to TRBJ1-4, with unresolved D. Trimming took 6 bases from V and 14 from J, leaving 16 bases between them. The CDR3 extends over 12 amino acids. The CDR3 DNA follows: TGTGCCAGCAGCCCGGTGTTGAGTTATCTGTTTTTT. It specifies CASSPVLSYLFF.

V usage is TRBV20-1 and J usage is TRBJ2-3; 8 positions match TRBD1. Germline assignment: CDR1 DFQATT and CDR2 SNEGSKA (reference sequence). The CDR3 runs 13 residues. The J segment lost 2 bases and the V segment lost 3 bases, leaving 1 base of the junction unmatched. In DNA, the CDR3 is TGCAGTGCTAGGGGACAGGCCACAGATACGCAGTATTTT. Amino acids: CSARGQATDTQYF.

The gene calls are TRBV5-1 and TRBJ2-7, with D maybe TRBD2 (6 bases). Germline CDR1 SGHRS, CDR2 YFSETQ. Trimming took 2 bases from V and 2 from J, leaving 14 bases between them. The length of the CDR3 is 15 residues. The CDR3: CASSLGSGVTYEQYF. The CDR3 region has the DNA TGCGCCAGCAGCTTAGGATCGGGAGTTACCTACGAGCAGTACTTC.

This clonotype was counted only a few times. The genes are TRBV7-2 and TRBJ2-3; TRBD2 matches at 7 bases. The ends lost 2 bases at V and 4 bases at J; junction bases unmatched: 6. Germline lookup yields CDR1 SGHTA and CDR2 FQGNSA. This CDR3 has 15 amino acids. CDR3 in DNA: TGTGCCAGCAGCTTAACGGCGGGAGCTGCAGATACGCAGTATTTT. Protein: CASSLTAGAADTQYF.

The chain is built from TRBV7-2 and TRBJ2-7; either TRBD1 or TRBD2 may fit D (7 bases each). This CDR3 has 12 amino acids. Trimming stripped 8 bases from V and 6 bases from J, with 14 bases between. Germline assignment: CDR1 SGHTA and CDR2 FQGNSA. The CDR3 region has the DNA TGTGCCAGCTCAGGGGGGGATCGCGAGCAGTACTTC. It yields the protein CASSGGDREQYF. The variable domain in full, completed from reference TRBV7-2 and TRBJ2-7, reads GAGVSQSPSNKVTEKGKDVELRCDPISGHTALYWYRQSLGQGLEFLIYFQGNSAPDKSGLPSDRFSAERTGGSVSTLTIQRTQQEDSAVYLCASSGGDREQYFGPGTRLTVT.

V usage is TRBV27 and J usage is TRBJ1-6, with D possibly matching TRBD1 (6 bases). This CDR3 has 13 residues. Looked up from germline, CDR1 is MNHEY and CDR2 is SMNVEV (reference sequence). V was trimmed by 9 bases and J by 7 bases, leaving 13 bases between them. The CDR3 protein is CASRYRENSPLHF. The DNA of the CDR3 is TGTGCCAGTAGGTACAGGGAGAATTCACCCCTCCACTTT.

The chain employs TRBV20-1 and TRBJ2-1; D is possibly TRBD2 (6 bases). Trimming shortened V by 3 bases and J by 12 bases, and 21 bases separated the two germline ends. The CDR3 covers 14 residues. Germline V lookup: CDR1 DFQATT, CDR2 SNEGSKA (reference sequence). The CDR3 DNA reads TGCAGTGCTAGCGCCCGGGACTCCCTTTGGGGGCAGTTCTTC. Protein sequence: CSASARDSLWGQFF.

This chain joins TRBV11-1 and TRBJ1-1; no reliable D call. Germline V gene lookup returns CDR1 SGHAT and CDR2 FQDESV (reference sequence). The V end was cut by 1 base, the J end by 5 bases, with 14 bases between. The CDR3 has 15 amino acids. The CDR3 region is CASSLEGIGETEAFF. CDR3 coding DNA: TGTGCCAGCAGCTTAGAGGGAATCGGTGAGACTGAAGCTTTCTTT. The whole variable domain, remainder taken from reference TRBV11-1 and TRBJ1-1, is EAEVAQSPRYKITEKSQAVAFWCDPISGHATLYWYRQILGQGPELLVQFQDESVVDDSQLPKDRFSAERLKGVDSTLKIQPAELGDSAMYLCASSLEGIGETEAFFGQGTRLTVV.

The chain couples TRBV15 to TRBJ2-6; the match to TRBD1 covers 7 bases. Germline V gene sequence: CDR1 LNHNV, CDR2 YYDKDF (reference sequence). This CDR3 comprises 17 residues. V shed 4 bases, J shed 1 base, and the junction held 7 bases outside the gene matches. The CDR3 here is CATSTGQGDSGANVLTF. Written as DNA, the CDR3 is TGTGCCACCAGCACGGGGCAGGGGGATTCTGGGGCCAACGTCCTGACTTTC.

This clonotype turned up a few times. This chain uses TRBV7-2 with TRBJ2-7; TRBD2 is a possible D gene (6 bases). Germline V gene lookup returns CDR1 SGHTA and CDR2 FQGNSA. Trimming removed 8 bases at V and 1 base at J, with 18 bases between. This CDR3 comprises 15 residues. As DNA, the CDR3 is TGTGCCAGCGTCCCCCCGTATAGCGGATCCTACGAGCAGTACTTC. Protein: CASVPPYSGSYEQYF.